Below are 27 T cell receptor beta chains sequenced from a single sample in a study of T cell changes during pregnancy in multiple sclerosis. Profiled with immunoSEQ multiplex PCR; TCRdb holds only in-frame clones, not every one. The sample consists of 25,000 to 30,000 clones, around 91% of them appearing once. This sample comprised CD8+ T cells from peripheral blood mononuclear cells, obtained after pregnancy. These receptors were collected from a female donor with multiple sclerosis, enrolled in a pregnancy study.

The chain joins TRBV6-1 to TRBJ1-1; D unclear. The CDR3 totals 13 residues. Trimming shortened V by 11 bases and J by 0 bases, and 13 bases separated the two germline ends. Germline CDR1 reads MNHNS; CDR2 reads SASEGT. CDR3 coding DNA: TGTGCCGGTGGAGTAGCAATGAACACTGAAGCTTTCTTT. This encodes CAGGVAMNTEAFF.

This clone came up once. The J gene is TRBJ2-2, the V gene TRBV29-1; TRBD1 might be the D (5 bases). The V gene lost 4 bases and the J gene lost 4 bases, with 13 bases spanning the gap. Per germline, CDR1 SQVTM and CDR2 ANQGSEA. The CDR3 is 14 residues long. CDR3 loop: CSVGDWGGTGELFF. DNA for the CDR3: TGCAGCGTTGGTGACTGGGGCGGCACCGGGGAGCTGTTTTTT.

The rearrangement joins TRBV10-3 to TRBJ2-7; 8 bases are shared with TRBD2. Trimming at V came to 5 bases and at J to 6 bases, leaving 9 bases not matched to a gene. Germline CDR1 ENHRY, CDR2 SYGVKD. The length of the CDR3 is 14 residues. The CDR3 nucleotides read TGTGCCATCAGTAAAGGACTAGCTGATCCCGAGCAGTACTTC. Translation gives CAISKGLADPEQYF.

The rearrangement uses TRBV19 and TRBJ2-2; 14 bases agree with TRBD2. CDR1 is LNHDA, CDR2 SQIVND, per germline (reference sequence). V shed 6 bases and J 4 bases; nucleotides not matched to a gene: 4. The CDR3 covers 16 residues. CDR3 amino acids: CASSPGLAGGTGELFF. For the CDR3, the DNA is TGTGCCAGTAGCCCAGGACTAGCGGGAGGCACCGGGGAGCTGTTTTTT.

The chain uses TRBV7-9 and TRBJ2-2; 10 bases fit TRBD2. CDR1 SEHNR and CDR2 FQNEAQ come from the germline V gene (reference sequence). This CDR3 spans 17 amino acids. J gave up 0 bases and V 3 bases, and 4 bases lay outside the gene matches. Written as DNA, the CDR3 is TGTGCCAGCAGCTTCCCTAGCGGGAGACCGAACACCGGGGAGCTGTTTTTT. Amino acid sequence: CASSFPSGRPNTGELFF.

V and J are TRBV7-2 and TRBJ2-7; 11 bases are shared with TRBD1. The CDR3 covers 15 residues. Germline V gene sequence: CDR1 SGHTA, CDR2 FQGNSA. V gave up 1 base and J gave up 3 bases; unmatched junction bases: 2. Here the CDR3 DNA reads TGTGCCAGCAGCTTAGGGACAGGGGGCGGCTACGAGCAGTACTTC. It specifies CASSLGTGGGYEQYF.

The V and J genes are TRBV30 and TRBJ1-1, with 8 bases that match TRBD1. There are 13 residues in the CDR3. J gave up 8 bases and V 1 base, and 6 bases lay outside the gene matches. In germline, CDR1 is GTSNPN, CDR2 SVGIG (reference sequence). The CDR3, as DNA: TGTGCCTGGAGTGCCGGACAGGGTGCGGAAGCTTTCTTT. Translation gives CAWSAGQGAEAFF.

The chain is built from TRBV28 and TRBJ1-1, with 9 bases matching TRBD1. Germline CDR1 and CDR2: MDHEN and SYDVKM. The CDR3 length is 13 residues. The ends lost 6 bases at V and 7 bases at J; junction bases unmatched: 6. DNA of the CDR3: TGTGCCAGCAGAGGGACAGGGTACCTTGAAGCTTTCTTT. It encodes CASRGTGYLEAFF.

In DNA form, the CDR3 reads TGTGCCAGCATCAGCCACGGGAAGAACACTGAAGCTTTCTTT. Translation: CASISHGKNTEAFF. V usage is TRBV27 and J usage is TRBJ1-1; the D is unclear. V shed 7 bases and J shed 1 base, with 13 bases lying between them. This CDR3 spans 14 amino acids. Germline CDR1 reads MNHEY; CDR2 reads SMNVEV (reference sequence).

The chain links TRBV5-4 to TRBJ2-5; 7 bases are a match to TRBD2. The CDR3 contains 15 residues. Unmatched junction bases numbered 11, after V lost 4 bases and J lost 5 bases. CDR1 and CDR2 from the germline V gene are SGHNT and YYREEE (reference sequence). CDR3 residues: CASSQRGGGWETQYF. The CDR3 nucleotides read TGTGCCAGCAGCCAGCGTGGGGGGGGTTGGGAGACCCAGTACTTC.

The V call is TRBV6-1, the J call TRBJ1-2; 8 bases match TRBD1. Germline V gene sequence: CDR1 MNHNS, CDR2 SASEGT. This CDR3 contains 13 residues. With 2 bases clipped from V and 7 bases from J, the junction kept 3 bases outside the gene matches. The CDR3, as DNA: TGTGCCAGCAGTGAATCAGGGGGCAGTGGCTACACCTTC. Residues: CASSESGGSGYTF.

The count of this clone is one. V usage is TRBV7-2 and J usage is TRBJ2-7, with D hard to call. There are 13 residues in the CDR3. CDR1 SGHTA and CDR2 FQGNSA come from the germline V gene. Trimming left V 5 bases short and J 5 bases short, with 13 bases between. The CDR3 protein is CASSPTISHEQYF. The CDR3 DNA reads as TGTGCCAGCAGCCCGACGATTAGCCACGAGCAGTACTTC. Full variable domain (outside the CDR3, taken from reference TRBV7-2 and TRBJ2-7): GAGVSQSPSNKVTEKGKDVELRCDPISGHTALYWYRQSLGQGLEFLIYFQGNSAPDKSGLPSDRFSAERTGGSVSTLTIQRTQQEDSAVYLCASSPTISHEQYFGPGTRLTVT.

V usage is TRBV25-1 and J usage is TRBJ1-2, with D perhaps TRBD1 (6 bases). Germline-derived CDR1 and CDR2 are MGHDK and SYGVNS. The length of the CDR3 is 12 residues. With 3 bases removed from V and 7 bases from J, the gap between germline ends came to 9 bases. This CDR3 reads CASSDRGGGYTF. Written as DNA, the CDR3 is TGTGCCAGCAGTGACAGGGGTGGTGGCTACACCTTC.

Only a few counts were recorded for this clone. The chain links TRBV6-4 to TRBJ2-7; weak D call: TRBD1 (6 bases). Germline-derived CDR1 and CDR2 are MRHNA and SNTAGT. Trimming shortened V by 3 bases and J by 3 bases, and 15 bases separated the two germline ends. The CDR3 is 15 amino acids. DNA of the CDR3: TGTGCCAGCAGTGAGGACAGTACGGGACACTACGAGCAGTACTTC. Residues: CASSEDSTGHYEQYF.

The chain recombines TRBV2 with TRBJ1-5, with D uncertain. The V gene lost 10 bases and the J gene lost 0 bases, with 16 bases spanning the gap. There are 15 residues in the CDR3. Looked up from germline, CDR1 is SNHLY and CDR2 is FYNNEI. The CDR3, as DNA: TGTGCCACTGCCAGGTTTGAGAATAGCAATCAGCCCCAGCATTTT. Its translation is CATARFENSNQPQHF.

This chain links TRBV4-3 with TRBJ2-3, with D perhaps TRBD1 (5 bases). The CDR3 covers 16 residues. Germline loops: CDR1 LGHNA, CDR2 YSLEER. The V gene lost 0 bases and the J gene lost 0 bases, with 10 bases spanning the gap. The CDR3 region has the DNA TGCGCCAGCAGCCAAGATGCAGGGCCTAGCACAGATACGCAGTATTTT. Translating it yields CASSQDAGPSTDTQYF.

The genes are TRBV9 and TRBJ2-1; D possibly corresponds to TRBD2 (6 bases). The ends were cut back, 0 bases at V and 4 bases at J, with 11 bases in the middle. The CDR3 is 15 residues long. Germline V gene sequence: CDR1 SGDLS, CDR2 YYNGEE. CDR3 in DNA: TGTGCCAGCAGCGTAGTCGGGAGCCAATACAATGAGCAGTTCTTC. This codes for CASSVVGSQYNEQFF.

The rearrangement links TRBV15 to TRBJ1-5; tentative D call: TRBD1 (6 bases). Per the germline V gene, CDR1 is LNHNV and CDR2 is YYDKDF (reference sequence). CDR3 length: 16 residues. V lost 2 bases and J 8 bases, leaving 19 bases between the germline ends. CDR3 loop: CATSRPIQGPREPQHF. In DNA, the CDR3 is TGTGCCACCAGCAGACCTATCCAGGGGCCCCGAGAGCCCCAGCATTTT.

V is TRBV27 and J is TRBJ1-1, with 11 positions matching TRBD1. Germline V gives CDR1 MNHEY, CDR2 SMNVEV (reference sequence). The junction had 9 bases not matched to a gene; V was cut back by 5 bases and J by 4 bases. The CDR3 sequence is 16 residues long. Here the CDR3 DNA reads TGTGCCAGCAGTGGGGGGACAGGGGGTTTGAGCACTGAAGCTTTCTTT. The encoded protein is CASSGGTGGLSTEAFF.

The chain has TRBV29-1 and TRBJ2-1; 9 bases are a match to TRBD1. The V and J ends lost 8 bases and 5 bases, in that order; junction bases with no gene match: 4. CDR3 size: 12 residues. Germline V lookup: CDR1 SQVTM, CDR2 ANQGSEA. The DNA of the CDR3 is TGCAGCACCGGGACAGGGAACAATGAGCAGTTCTTC. Residues: CSTGTGNNEQFF.

This chain joins TRBV7-3 and TRBJ1-1; a weak D match, TRBD1 (5 bases). This CDR3 has 14 amino acids. Germline CDR1 is SGHTA and CDR2 is FQGTGA. The V gene lost 2 bases and the J gene lost 1 base, with 8 bases spanning the gap. The DNA for the CDR3 is TGTGCCAGCAGCTTATTGGGGGGGAACACTGAAGCTTTCTTT. It translates to CASSLLGGNTEAFF.

The chain links TRBV4-2 to TRBJ2-7; D perhaps matches TRBD2 (6 bases). Trimming took 4 bases from V and 7 from J, leaving 20 bases between them. Looked up from germline, CDR1 is LGHNA and CDR2 is YNFKEQ. This CDR3 is built from 15 residues. The CDR3 coding sequence is TGTGCCAGCAGCCGCGAACCGGGACTCGCCCAGGAGCAGTACTTC. It translates to CASSREPGLAQEQYF.

The chain combines TRBV4-3 with TRBJ2-7; 7 bases fit TRBD2. The V gene's germline CDR1 is LGHNA and CDR2 YSLEER. This CDR3 is 17 amino acids long. The V segment lost 0 bases and the J segment 0 bases; nucleotides outside the gene matches: 8. CDR3: CASSQERASGNSYEQYF. The CDR3 DNA reads TGCGCCAGCAGCCAAGAGAGAGCTAGCGGAAACTCCTACGAGCAGTACTTC.

The DNA of the CDR3 is TGTGCTAGTCGTCGGAGCACTGAAGCTTTCTTT. This translates into CASRRSTEAFF. J is TRBJ1-1 and V is TRBV27; D is uncertain. In germline, CDR1 is MNHEY, CDR2 SMNVEV (reference sequence). This CDR3 contains 11 residues.

The chain is built from TRBV27 and TRBJ1-2; a weak D match, TRBD1 (6 bases). The CDR3 is 14 residues long. The germline V and J ends were trimmed by 2 bases and 4 bases, with 11 bases remaining between them. Germline CDR1 reads MNHEY; CDR2 reads SMNVEV (reference sequence). The DNA for the CDR3 is TGTGCCAGCAGTTTAACCGGACAGAGCTATGGCTACACCTTC. Translating it yields CASSLTGQSYGYTF.

The chain couples TRBV29-1 to TRBJ2-7; D is possibly TRBD1 (5 bases). The CDR3 sequence is 12 residues long. V lost 4 bases and J lost 2, with 9 bases in between. Germline CDR1 and CDR2: SQVTM and ANQGSEA. CDR3 loop: CSVGTDTYEQYF. The CDR3 coding sequence is TGCAGCGTTGGGACGGACACCTACGAGCAGTACTTC.

The J gene is TRBJ1-5, the V gene TRBV9; 8 nucleotides agree with TRBD1. Germline V gene sequence: CDR1 SGDLS, CDR2 YYNGEE. The CDR3 loop spans 13 amino acids. The ends lost 4 bases at V and 6 bases at J; junction bases unmatched: 3. For the CDR3, the DNA is TGTGCCAGCAGCCAGGGGGCGAGTCAGCCCCAGCATTTT. Its translation is CASSQGASQPQHF.